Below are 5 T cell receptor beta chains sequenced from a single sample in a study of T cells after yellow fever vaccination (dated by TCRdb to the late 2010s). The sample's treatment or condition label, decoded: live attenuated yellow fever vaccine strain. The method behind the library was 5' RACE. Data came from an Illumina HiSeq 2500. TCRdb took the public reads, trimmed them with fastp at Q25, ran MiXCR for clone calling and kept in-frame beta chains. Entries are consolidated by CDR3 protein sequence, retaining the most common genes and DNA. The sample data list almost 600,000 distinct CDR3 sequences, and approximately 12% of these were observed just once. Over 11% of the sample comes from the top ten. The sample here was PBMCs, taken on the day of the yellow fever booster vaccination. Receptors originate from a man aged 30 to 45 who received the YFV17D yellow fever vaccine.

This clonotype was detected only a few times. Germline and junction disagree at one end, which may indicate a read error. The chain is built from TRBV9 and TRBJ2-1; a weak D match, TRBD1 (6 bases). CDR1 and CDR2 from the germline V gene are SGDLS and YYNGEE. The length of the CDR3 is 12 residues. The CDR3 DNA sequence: TGTGCCAGCAGCGCCCCACAGGGTCCGTGGCTCTTC. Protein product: CASSAPQGPWLF.

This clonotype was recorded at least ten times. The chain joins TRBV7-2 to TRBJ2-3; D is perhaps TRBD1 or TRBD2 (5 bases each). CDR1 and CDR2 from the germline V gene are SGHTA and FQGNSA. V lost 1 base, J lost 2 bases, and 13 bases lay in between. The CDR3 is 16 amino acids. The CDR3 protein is CASSLDPGPLTDTQYF. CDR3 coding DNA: TGTGCCAGCAGCTTAGATCCGGGACCACTCACAGATACGCAGTATTTT.

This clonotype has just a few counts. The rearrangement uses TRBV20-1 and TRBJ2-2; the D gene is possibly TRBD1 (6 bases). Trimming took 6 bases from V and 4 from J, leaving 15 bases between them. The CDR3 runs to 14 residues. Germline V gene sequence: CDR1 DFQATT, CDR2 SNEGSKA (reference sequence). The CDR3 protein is CSAPTGLGTGELFF. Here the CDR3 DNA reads TGCAGTGCCCCCACAGGGCTGGGCACCGGGGAGCTGTTTTTT.

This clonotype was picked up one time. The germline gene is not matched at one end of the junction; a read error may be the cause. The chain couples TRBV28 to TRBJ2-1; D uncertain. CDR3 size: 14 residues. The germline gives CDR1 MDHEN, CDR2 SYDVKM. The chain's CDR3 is CASSLRSSHNEQFF. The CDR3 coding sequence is TGTGCCAGCAGTTTGAGAAGCTCCCACAATGAGCAGTTCTTC.

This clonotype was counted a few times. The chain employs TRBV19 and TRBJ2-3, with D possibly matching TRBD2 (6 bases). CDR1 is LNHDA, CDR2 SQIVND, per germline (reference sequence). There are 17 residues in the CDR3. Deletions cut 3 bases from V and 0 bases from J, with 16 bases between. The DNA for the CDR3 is TGTGCCAGTAGTATCCGGTGGAGGGACTTAAGCACAGATACGCAGTATTTT. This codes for CASSIRWRDLSTDTQYF.